What follows describes a single TCR beta chain. Generated by immunoSEQ multiplex PCR, the TCRdb table keeps only in-frame clones and is missing some. The sample carries 150,000 to 180,000 clones, roughly 80% recorded once. This record comes from a study of blood T cell repertoires in COVID-19. Germline trimming cut 2 bases from V and 3 bases from J; bases unmatched to any gene: 3. Looked up from germline, CDR1 is SGHDT and CDR2 is YYEEEE. The CDR3 covers 15 residues. The sample was peripheral blood. The rearrangement uses TRBV5-6 and TRBJ2-5, with 11 nucleotides matching TRBD2. This receptor was taken from a woman in her sixties or seventies with COVID-19, enrolled during active disease. DNA of the CDR3: TGTGCCAGCAGCTTAGGGACTAGCGGAGAAGAGACCCAGTACTTC. Translating it yields CASSLGTSGEETQYF.